A single sample is the source of the 24 T cell receptor beta chains below, sequenced in a study of blood T cell repertoires in COVID-19. Libraries were prepared by immunoSEQ multiplex PCR; TCRdb keeps only in-frame clonotypes and omits some of them. Among about 140,000 clones listed, approximately 80% were seen once. The material sequenced was peripheral blood. These receptors were obtained from a man between 70 and 80 years old who had recovered from COVID-19.

The genes are TRBV25-1 and TRBJ2-3, with TRBD2 matching over 12 bases. The J segment lost 3 bases and the V segment lost 4 bases, leaving 2 bases of the junction unmatched. Germline V lookup: CDR1 MGHDK, CDR2 SYGVNS. This CDR3 spans 15 amino acids. The DNA for the CDR3 is TGTGCCAGCAGTGGACTAGCGGGAGCGACAGATACGCAGTATTTT. It encodes CASSGLAGATDTQYF. The variable domain in full, completed from reference TRBV25-1 and TRBJ2-3, reads EADIYQTPRYLVIGTGKKITLECSQTMGHDKMYWYQQDPGMELHLIHYSYGVNSTEKGDLSSESTVSRIRTEHFPLTLESARPSHTSQYLCASSGLAGATDTQYFGPGTRLTVL.

This chain joins TRBV6-4 and TRBJ2-5, with 7 bases identical to TRBD2. Germline CDR1 and CDR2: MRHNA and SNTAGT. The CDR3 has 13 residues. V gave up 0 bases and J gave up 7 bases; unmatched junction bases: 2. The CDR3 DNA follows: TGTGCCAGCAGTGACTCCCGCGGGGGGACCCAGTACTTC. Translating it yields CASSDSRGGTQYF.

Many counts were recorded for this clone. The chain combines TRBV29-1 with TRBJ2-3; tentatively, D is TRBD2 (5 bases). CDR3 length equals 16 residues. In germline, CDR1 is SQVTM, CDR2 ANQGSEA. V lost 3 bases and J lost 0, with 16 bases in between. The CDR3 is CSVDRGAETSTDTQYF. In nucleotides, the CDR3 is TGCAGCGTTGATCGGGGAGCGGAAACTAGCACAGATACGCAGTATTTT.

CDR3 sequence: CASSLLAGLDTQYF. Here the CDR3 DNA reads TGTGCCAGCAGTTTACTAGCGGGCCTAGATACGCAGTATTTT. This rearrangement joins TRBV27 to TRBJ2-3; 8 positions match TRBD2. Per the germline V gene, CDR1 is MNHEY and CDR2 is SMNVEV (reference sequence). This CDR3 is 14 amino acids long. Unmatched junction bases numbered 3, after V lost 2 bases and J lost 5 bases.

The V call is TRBV18, the J call TRBJ1-2; D ambiguous. The CDR3 runs 13 residues. The V gene lost 3 bases and the J gene lost 1 base, with 6 bases spanning the gap. Germline V lookup: CDR1 KGHSH, CDR2 LQKENI. The CDR3 DNA is TGTGCCAGCTCACCGGACTTTAACTATGGCTACACCTTC. Translation: CASSPDFNYGYTF.

The J gene is TRBJ1-4, the V gene TRBV6-5; weak D call: TRBD1 (5 bases). The germline V gene encodes CDR1 MNHEY and CDR2 SVGAGI. The CDR3 length is 14 residues. V was pared by 5 bases and J by 8 bases, with 15 bases between. CDR3 DNA sequence: TGTGCCAGCAGTCCGCGCGACAGTCGCGAAAAACTGTTTTTT. Its translation is CASSPRDSREKLFF.

This chain links TRBV10-3 with TRBJ1-2; 7 bases match TRBD1. Losses at the gene ends were 3 bases for V and 8 bases for J; bases not matched to a gene: 3. The CDR3 consists of 12 residues. CDR1 ENHRY and CDR2 SYGVKD come from the germline V gene. The CDR3 DNA is TGTGCCATCAGTGAAACAGGGGACGGCTACACCTTC. Protein: CAISETGDGYTF.

The rearrangement links TRBV19 to TRBJ2-7, with D tentatively TRBD2 (6 bases). The CDR3 loop spans 14 amino acids. V gave up 4 bases and J gave up 2 bases, with 12 bases separating them. Looked up from germline, CDR1 is LNHDA and CDR2 is SQIVND (reference sequence). This CDR3 reads CASSTLGEAYEQYF. As DNA, the CDR3 is TGTGCCAGTAGTACCCTGGGGGAGGCCTACGAGCAGTACTTC. Full variable domain (outside the CDR3, taken from reference TRBV19 and TRBJ2-7): DGGITQSPKYLFRKEGQNVTLSCEQNLNHDAMYWYRQDPGQGLRLIYYSQIVNDFQKGDIAEGYSVSREKKESFPLTVTSAQKNPTAFYLCASSTLGEAYEQYFGPGTRLTVT.

This chain joins TRBV5-1 and TRBJ1-6; possible D gene TRBD1, 5 bases. V was shortened by 4 bases and J by 6 bases, with 14 bases between the two germline ends. CDR1 is SGHRS and CDR2 is YFSETQ in the germline V gene. The CDR3 has 15 residues. This chain's CDR3 is CASSVDGGTNSPLHF. The CDR3 DNA reads as TGCGCCAGCAGCGTTGATGGAGGGACTAATTCACCCCTCCACTTT.

The DNA for the CDR3 is TGTGCCAGCAGCTCCCCCGGAAGGGACAGGGGGTTCTATGGCTACACCTTC. It encodes CASSSPGRDRGFYGYTF. The chain recombines TRBV5-4 with TRBJ1-2, with 11 nucleotides matching TRBD1. Germline values: CDR1 SGHNT, CDR2 YYREEE (reference sequence). With 3 bases clipped from V and 4 bases from J, the junction kept 11 bases outside the gene matches. The CDR3 length is 17 residues.

This clone was seen once. The chain has TRBV7-9 and TRBJ2-7; tentatively, D is TRBD2 (5 bases). Germline values: CDR1 SEHNR, CDR2 FQNEAQ (reference sequence). This CDR3 has 11 amino acids. Deletions cut 4 bases from V and 6 bases from J, with 7 bases between. The CDR3 DNA reads TGTGCCAGCAGCTACGGGGTCGAGCAGTACTTC. Protein: CASSYGVEQYF.

The chain has TRBV11-2 and TRBJ2-3, with 12 bases matching TRBD1. J gave up 5 bases and V 2 bases, and 11 bases lay outside the gene matches. In germline, CDR1 is SGHAT, CDR2 FQNNGV. This CDR3 contains 18 residues. The CDR3 coding sequence is TGTGCCAGCAGCTTATGGGTTGGCCGGGACAGGGGGCGAGATACGCAGTATTTT. As protein: CASSLWVGRDRGRDTQYF.

This rearrangement joins TRBV7-9 to TRBJ2-2, with 7 bases matching TRBD2. CDR3 length equals 16 residues. V trimming: 2 bases; J trimming: 3 bases; junction bases outside the gene matches: 6. Germline loops: CDR1 SEHNR, CDR2 FQNEAQ (reference sequence). CDR3 sequence (DNA): TGTGCCAGCAGCTTAATATCCGGGGGGTACACCGGGGAGCTGTTTTTT. It is translated as CASSLISGGYTGELFF. Filled out from reference TRBV7-9 and TRBJ2-2, the complete variable domain reads DTGVSQNPRHKITKRGQNVTFRCDPISEHNRLYWYRQTLGQGPEFLTYFQNEAQLEKSRLLSDRFSAERPKGSFSTLEIQRTEQGDSAMYLCASSLISGGYTGELFFGEGSRLTVL.

This chain joins TRBV4-3 and TRBJ2-7; D possibly corresponds to TRBD1 (6 bases). The CDR3 covers 15 residues. Germline CDR1 reads LGHNA; CDR2 reads YSLEER. V gave up 0 bases and J gave up 0 bases, with 9 bases separating them. Here the CDR3 DNA reads TGCGCCAGCAGCCAAGATCGACAGGCCTCCTACGAGCAGTACTTC. It yields the protein CASSQDRQASYEQYF.

V is TRBV7-2 and J is TRBJ1-1; possibly TRBD1 for D (6 bases). Germline CDR1 reads SGHTA; CDR2 reads FQGNSA. This CDR3 has 15 residues. The ends were cut back, 4 bases at V and 4 bases at J, with 16 bases in the middle. CDR3 DNA sequence: TGTGCCAGCAGCTGGGGGGGCAGGGAGGCCACTGAAGCTTTCTTT. It encodes CASSWGGREATEAFF.

This clone was counted a few times. J is TRBJ1-5 and V is TRBV19, with D perhaps TRBD1 (6 bases). Germline CDR1 is LNHDA and CDR2 is SQIVND (reference sequence). The CDR3 covers 14 residues. V shed 7 bases and J shed 0 bases, with 10 bases lying between them. The CDR3 DNA reads TGTGCCAGTAACCACAGGGCTAGCAATCAGCCCCAGCATTTT. It codes for CASNHRASNQPQHF.

This chain uses TRBV19 with TRBJ2-3, with D possibly being TRBD2 (6 bases). The CDR3 spans 12 residues. V was pared by 8 bases and J by 5 bases, with 11 bases between. Germline assignment: CDR1 LNHDA and CDR2 SQIVND (reference sequence). CDR3 DNA: TGTGCCAGTGGGGGGATAGGAGATACGCAGTATTTT. Amino acid sequence: CASGGIGDTQYF.

In this sample, this clone turned up a few times. The chain employs TRBV2 and TRBJ2-1, with 11 positions matching TRBD2. The germline V gene encodes CDR1 SNHLY and CDR2 FYNNEI. J lost 4 bases, V lost 6 bases, and 5 bases had no gene match. The CDR3 loop spans 15 amino acids. The CDR3 spells CASRGGTSGYNEQFF. For the CDR3, the DNA is TGTGCCAGCAGGGGCGGGACTAGCGGTTACAATGAGCAGTTCTTC.

The table lists this clone with a few counts. The chain uses TRBV7-9 and TRBJ2-7; TRBD2 might be the D (6 bases). CDR1 is SEHNR and CDR2 is FQNEAQ in the germline V gene (reference sequence). The CDR3 runs 15 residues. Trimming shortened V by 1 base and J by 5 bases, and 15 bases separated the two germline ends. DNA for the CDR3: TGTGCCAGCAGCTTAGGCCAAGGGGAGCGGGACGAGCAGTACTTC. Its translation: CASSLGQGERDEQYF.

This chain connects TRBV27 to TRBJ2-7; 11 nucleotides agree with TRBD2. Germline trimming cut 5 bases from V and 1 base from J; bases unmatched to any gene: 4. Germline V gene lookup returns CDR1 MNHEY and CDR2 SMNVEV (reference sequence). This CDR3 comprises 15 residues. The chain's CDR3 is CASSSSGRGSYEQYF. The CDR3 DNA sequence: TGTGCCAGCAGTAGTAGCGGGAGGGGATCCTACGAGCAGTACTTC.

The V and J genes are TRBV12-3 or TRBV12-4 and TRBJ2-1, with D unresolved. V shed 1 base and J shed 10 bases, with 8 bases lying between them. This CDR3 is built from 12 residues. In DNA form, the CDR3 reads TGTGCCAGCAGTTTAGTCGAGGCCGAGCAGTTCTTC. Encoded protein: CASSLVEAEQFF.

The rearrangement uses TRBV5-5 and TRBJ2-3; D is perhaps TRBD2 (5 bases). CDR3 length: 12 residues. Trimming removed 2 bases from V and 4 bases from J, with 5 bases in between. CDR1 is SGHKS, CDR2 YYEKEE, per germline (reference sequence). CDR3 bases: TGTGCCAGCAGCTTAGCGGCAGATACGCAGTATTTT. Encoded protein: CASSLAADTQYF. The variable domain in full, completed from reference TRBV5-5 and TRBJ2-3, reads DAGVTQSPTHLIKTRGQQVTLRCSPISGHKSVSWYQQVLGQGPQFIFQYYEKEERGRGNFPDRFSARQFPNYSSELNVNALLLGDSALYLCASSLAADTQYFGPGTRLTVL.

The chain is built from TRBV5-6 and TRBJ2-3, with 7 nucleotides matching TRBD2. Germline V gives CDR1 SGHDT, CDR2 YYEEEE. V lost 5 bases and J lost 1; bases outside the gene matches: 7. The CDR3 is made up of 15 amino acids. Here the CDR3 DNA reads TGTGCCAGCAGGACGGGGACTATTCGCACAGATACGCAGTATTTT. Amino acids: CASRTGTIRTDTQYF.

The chain links TRBV6-6 to TRBJ1-1; 12 nucleotides align to TRBD1. Trimming took 6 bases from V and 4 from J; bases not matched to a gene: 6. The CDR3 runs to 15 residues. CDR1 and CDR2 from the germline V gene are MNHNY and SVGAGI (reference sequence). Written as DNA, the CDR3 is TGTGCCAGCAGGGGACAGGGGGCGCGGGGCACTGAAGCTTTCTTT. The encoded protein is CASRGQGARGTEAFF.